The 14 T cell receptor beta chains listed next were all sequenced from one sample in a study of early T cells in non-severe SARS-CoV-2 infection. TCRdb processed the 5' RACE reads anew with MiXCR; each CDR3 protein has one entry. The repertoire holds over 7,500 distinct CDR3 sequences, with around 4.8% as singletons. The sequenced sample consisted of whole blood. The receptors come from an adult who was a healthcare worker with PCR-confirmed SARS-CoV-2 infection or an uninfected control (not recorded which).

The chain carries TRBV27 and TRBJ1-2, with 9 bases fitting TRBD1. The CDR3 spans 15 residues. J gave up 8 bases and V 5 bases, and 12 bases lay outside the gene matches. Germline V gene sequence: CDR1 MNHEY, CDR2 SMNVEV (reference sequence). CDR3 protein: CASSPFPTGGSGYTF. The CDR3 region has the DNA TGTGCCAGCAGTCCTTTCCCGACAGGGGGTAGCGGCTACACCTTC.

Comment on this clonotype: A much larger clone lies a single base off, so this may be a read error. This chain uses TRBV7-3 with TRBJ2-1; 11 bases line up with TRBD1. Germline assignment: CDR1 SGHTA and CDR2 FQGTGA. The CDR3 is 14 residues long. The CDR3 nucleotides read TGTGCCAGCAACTTAGGGACAGGGGGCAATGAGCAGTTCTTC. It yields the protein CASNLGTGGNEQFF.

V usage is TRBV27 and J usage is TRBJ1-1; D possibly corresponds to TRBD1 (6 bases). Germline CDR1 and CDR2: MNHEY and SMNVEV (reference sequence). With 3 bases removed from V and 5 bases from J, the gap between germline ends came to 10 bases. The CDR3 runs to 13 residues. CDR3 sequence (DNA): TGTGCCAGCAGTTTCACAGGGTGGACTGAAGCTTTCTTT. Its translation is CASSFTGWTEAFF.

This clonotype is categorized as medium-sized. The rearrangement links TRBV29-1 to TRBJ2-3; D may be TRBD2 (6 bases). Trimming cost V 3 bases and J 1 base, with 14 bases left between them. Germline values: CDR1 SQVTM, CDR2 ANQGSEA. The CDR3 spans 15 residues. The CDR3 region has the DNA TGCAGCGTTGACTGGCGGGGATATGGCACAGATACGCAGTATTTT. Its translation: CSVDWRGYGTDTQYF.

In this sample, this clonotype turned up a few times. The chain employs TRBV6-1 and TRBJ2-7, with 12 bases aligning to TRBD2. This CDR3 contains 15 residues. Germline V gene data show CDR1 as MNHNS and CDR2 as SASEGT. The junction had 5 bases not matched to a gene; V was cut back by 4 bases and J by 4 bases. The CDR3 sequence is CASSGRLAGVYEQYF. In nucleotides, the CDR3 is TGTGCCAGCAGTGGGCGACTAGCGGGAGTGTACGAGCAGTACTTC.

This clonotype is categorized as medium-sized (0.01 to 0.1%). The rearrangement joins TRBV20-1 to TRBJ2-5, with 8 nucleotides matching TRBD2. Looked up from germline, CDR1 is DFQATT and CDR2 is SNEGSKA (reference sequence). The CDR3 length is 15 residues. V was pared by 4 bases and J by 2 bases, with 9 bases of the junction left unmatched. The CDR3: CSAMGVAGIQETQYF. The CDR3 DNA sequence: TGCAGTGCTATGGGGGTAGCGGGGATACAAGAGACCCAGTACTTC.

This clonotype was picked up one time. The DNA of the CDR3 is TGTGCCAGCTCACCACCGGGGAACTACGAGCAGTACGTC. Amino acid sequence: CASSPPGNYEQYV. J is TRBJ2-7 and V is TRBV18; D gene unclear. The V end lost 0 bases, the J end lost 3 bases, and 6 bases lay between the germline ends. Germline assignment: CDR1 KGHSH and CDR2 LQKENI. CDR3 length: 13 amino acids.

This clonotype was counted at least ten times. The chain has TRBV14 and TRBJ1-1; a weak D match, TRBD1 (6 bases). This CDR3 has 15 residues. Germline CDR1 and CDR2: SGHDN and FVKESK. V lost 1 base and J 6 bases, leaving 15 bases between the germline ends. The CDR3 is CASSQGYAGAPEAFF. The CDR3 DNA reads TGTGCCAGCAGCCAAGGATACGCAGGGGCCCCTGAAGCTTTCTTT.

The sample holds many counts of this clonotype. V usage is TRBV7-7 and J usage is TRBJ2-5, with D possibly TRBD1 on 7 matching bases. Looked up from germline, CDR1 is SSHAT and CDR2 is FNYEAQ (reference sequence). The V gene lost 1 base and the J gene lost 1 base, with 19 bases spanning the gap. The CDR3 is 18 residues long. CDR3 region: CASSLGSAGQLAQETQYF. The CDR3, as DNA: TGTGCCAGCAGCTTAGGGTCGGCGGGACAGCTTGCCCAAGAGACCCAGTACTTC.

This clonotype appeared many times. The V and J genes are TRBV10-2 and TRBJ2-1; 9 nucleotides align to TRBD1. This CDR3 spans 15 amino acids. J gave up 6 bases and V 7 bases, and 10 bases lay outside the gene matches. CDR1 WSHSY and CDR2 SAAADI come from the germline V gene. DNA of the CDR3: TGCGCCAGCATACCAGACAGGGGGATGGTCAATGAGCAGTTCTTC. Its translation: CASIPDRGMVNEQFF.

This clonotype rates as medium-sized. The V gene is TRBV4-2, the J gene TRBJ2-1; D ambiguous. The CDR3 has 12 amino acids. Looked up from germline, CDR1 is LGHNA and CDR2 is YNFKEQ. V was shortened by 0 bases and J by 8 bases, with 5 bases between the two germline ends. The CDR3 spells CASSQDSYEQFF. CDR3 coding DNA: TGTGCCAGCAGCCAAGATAGCTATGAGCAGTTCTTC.

The CDR3 DNA reads TGTGCCAGCAGCTTAGGAAAATGGGGGTCCACCGGGGAGCTGTTTTTT. Translating it yields CASSLGKWGSTGELFF. This chain connects TRBV7-2 to TRBJ2-2; D could derive from TRBD1 or TRBD2 (5 bases each). The V gene lost 1 base and the J gene lost 4 bases, with 13 bases spanning the gap. Per germline, CDR1 SGHTA and CDR2 FQGNSA. CDR3 length: 16 residues.

Many counts were recorded for this clonotype. This chain uses TRBV11-2 with TRBJ2-7; TRBD2 agrees at 9 bases. This CDR3 comprises 17 residues. Germline V gene data show CDR1 as SGHAT and CDR2 as FQNNGV. J lost 3 bases, V lost 1 base, and 10 bases had no gene match. CDR3 coding DNA: TGTGCCAGCAGCTTAGGTGGCGGGAGGGCCTGGGTCTACGAGCAGTACGTC. Residues: CASSLGGGRAWVYEQYV.

This clonotype was found many times. The chain is built from TRBV20-1 and TRBJ2-3; TRBD2 matches 9 bases. After removal of 0 bases from V and 2 bases from J, the junction contained 6 bases not matched to a gene. Germline values: CDR1 DFQATT, CDR2 SNEGSKA (reference sequence). The CDR3 totals 16 residues. The CDR3 DNA reads TGCAGTGCTAGAGATGGCGGGAGGGACACCACAGATACGCAGTATTTT. This encodes CSARDGGRDTTDTQYF.